The 29 T cell receptor beta chains reported below all come from one sample, sequenced in a study of cytomegalovirus exposure and HLA in healthy donors. The PCR was carried out with 60 Vbeta primers and 13 Jbeta primers. The data were produced by immunoSEQ multiplex PCR, yet TCRdb's version contains in-frame clones alone and is incomplete. Reported are more than 90,000 clones; the ten largest clones contain roughly 6.6%. Sequences were obtained from PBMCs. All receptors come from a man aged 40-49 years in good health and CMV-seropositive.

The chain combines TRBV11-2 with TRBJ2-5; perhaps TRBD2 as D (6 bases). V was cut by 5 bases and J by 3 bases, with 10 bases left in between. The CDR3 is made up of 13 amino acids. The germline gives CDR1 SGHAT, CDR2 FQNNGV. This CDR3 is CASSRGNKETQYF. DNA for the CDR3: TGTGCCAGCAGCCGCGGGAATAAAGAGACCCAGTACTTC. The variable domain in full, completed from reference TRBV11-2 and TRBJ2-5, reads EAGVAQSPRYKIIEKRQSVAFWCNPISGHATLYWYQQILGQGPKLLIQFQNNGVVDDSQLPKDRFSAERLKGVDSTLKIQPAKLEDSAVYLCASSRGNKETQYFGPGTRLLVL.

The chain links TRBV5-1 to TRBJ2-7; 12 nucleotides align to TRBD1. CDR1 is SGHRS and CDR2 is YFSETQ in the germline V gene. Germline trimming cut 3 bases from V and 4 bases from J; bases unmatched to any gene: 2. CDR3 length equals 14 residues. The CDR3 sequence: CASSWDRGLYEQYF. In nucleotides, the CDR3 is TGCGCCAGCAGCTGGGACAGGGGGCTTTACGAGCAGTACTTC.

This sequence joins TRBV28 and TRBJ2-7; D ambiguous. The V gene lost 8 bases and the J gene lost 4 bases, with 15 bases spanning the gap. CDR1 MDHEN and CDR2 SYDVKM come from the germline V gene. The CDR3 runs 13 residues. CDR3 amino acids: CASRAISDYEQYF. The CDR3 DNA reads TGTGCCAGCCGTGCGATTAGTGATTACGAGCAGTACTTC.

V and J are TRBV19 and TRBJ1-2, with 7 positions matching TRBD1. The CDR3 length is 16 residues. CDR1 is LNHDA and CDR2 is SQIVND in the germline V gene (reference sequence). V shed 5 bases and J 2 bases; nucleotides not matched to a gene: 11. The DNA for the CDR3 is TGTGCCAGTAGTCCGCGAGACAGGGTTGTAAACTATGGCTACACCTTC. Amino acid sequence: CASSPRDRVVNYGYTF.

The V call is TRBV5-8, the J call TRBJ2-4; 8 bases are a match to TRBD1. V gave up 6 bases and J gave up 1 base; unmatched junction bases: 15. Germline CDR1 and CDR2: SGHTS and YDEGEE. The CDR3 contains 18 residues. The CDR3 loop reads CASNKRGQGTEAKNIQYF. CDR3 nucleotides: TGTGCCAGCAACAAAAGAGGACAGGGAACGGAGGCCAAAAACATTCAGTACTTC.

The chain recombines TRBV7-9 with TRBJ2-1; the D gene is possibly TRBD2 (6 bases). The CDR3 loop spans 16 amino acids. CDR1 and CDR2 from the germline V gene are SEHNR and FQNEAQ (reference sequence). The V end lost 2 bases, the J end lost 4 bases, and 15 bases lay between the germline ends. CDR3 sequence (DNA): TGTGCCAGCAGCTTATTACCGGGAGCATTGTACAATGAGCAGTTCTTC. Its translation: CASSLLPGALYNEQFF.

This chain joins TRBV2 and TRBJ1-1; tentatively, D is TRBD1 (5 bases). Germline V gene data show CDR1 as SNHLY and CDR2 as FYNNEI. This CDR3 region has 17 residues. V gave up 2 bases and J gave up 1 base, with 17 bases separating them. CDR3 residues: CASSEPGGLGENTEAFF. The DNA of the CDR3 is TGTGCCAGCAGTGAACCGGGGGGACTGGGGGAGAACACTGAAGCTTTCTTT.

The V call is TRBV19, the J call TRBJ2-3; D gene ambiguous. The CDR3 is made up of 13 amino acids. Germline V gene data show CDR1 as LNHDA and CDR2 as SQIVND (reference sequence). V gave up 4 bases and J gave up 2 bases, with 7 bases separating them. CDR3 DNA sequence: TGTGCCAGTAGTAGGGCCCACACAGATACGCAGTATTTT. This gives the protein CASSRAHTDTQYF.

The chain couples TRBV7-9 to TRBJ1-2; TRBD1 matches 7 bases. The ends lost 1 base at V and 1 base at J; junction bases unmatched: 12. CDR3 size: 18 residues. In germline, CDR1 is SEHNR, CDR2 FQNEAQ (reference sequence). DNA for the CDR3: TGTGCCAGCAGCTTAGTTAATTCTCCGGGACAGAGTAACTATGGCTACACCTTC. Translated: CASSLVNSPGQSNYGYTF.

The CDR3 here is CASSAAGTGELFF. As DNA, the CDR3 is TGTGCCAGCAGCGCCGCAGGGACCGGGGAGCTGTTTTTT. This sequence joins TRBV28 and TRBJ2-2; D might be TRBD1 (5 bases). Germline V gene sequence: CDR1 MDHEN, CDR2 SYDVKM. This CDR3 region has 13 residues. V lost 6 bases to trimming and J lost 5 bases, with 10 bases between them. The entire variable domain, with the rest obtained from reference TRBV28 and TRBJ2-2, is as follows: DVKVTQSSRYLVKRTGEKVFLECVQDMDHENMFWYRQDPGLGLRLIYFSYDVKMKEKGDIPEGYSVSREKKERFSLILESASTNQTSMYLCASSAAGTGELFFGEGSRLTVL.

The V gene is TRBV5-1, the J gene TRBJ2-3; D is undetermined. The CDR3 runs to 14 residues. CDR1 is SGHRS and CDR2 is YFSETQ in the germline V gene. The V end was cut by 1 base, the J end by 6 bases, with 12 bases between. The CDR3 region has the DNA TGCGCCAGCAGCTTGCTCCCTATAGCCGATACGCAGTATTTT. Encoded protein: CASSLLPIADTQYF.

The chain joins TRBV5-1 to TRBJ2-1, with 10 bases matching TRBD2. Germline V CDR1 and CDR2: SGHRS, YFSETQ. There are 16 residues in the CDR3. With 4 bases clipped from V and 8 bases from J, the junction kept 12 bases outside the gene matches. The CDR3 spells CASSPLLAGAGYEQFF. DNA for the CDR3: TGCGCCAGCAGCCCTTTGCTAGCGGGAGCAGGCTATGAGCAGTTCTTC.

The rearrangement links TRBV5-4 to TRBJ2-2; 10 bases are a match to TRBD2. The germline V gene encodes CDR1 SGHNT and CDR2 YYREEE (reference sequence). V dropped 5 bases and J dropped 4; count of bases not matched to a gene: 8. CDR3 length: 16 residues. The CDR3, as DNA: TGTGCCAGCAGACCTGCTAGCGGGAGCGGCACCGGGGAGCTGTTTTTT. Protein sequence: CASRPASGSGTGELFF.

V is TRBV5-1 and J is TRBJ2-7, with 9 bases lining up with TRBD1. The CDR3 contains 18 residues. The V segment lost 3 bases and the J segment 0 bases; nucleotides outside the gene matches: 13. Germline-derived CDR1 and CDR2 are SGHRS and YFSETQ. The DNA for the CDR3 is TGCGCCAGCAGCTACGGACAGGGGCACTTTGAAAGCTCCTACGAGCAGTACTTC. It translates to CASSYGQGHFESSYEQYF.

The chain recombines TRBV4-1 with TRBJ2-1; a weak D match, TRBD1 (5 bases). V was pared by 0 bases and J by 10 bases, with 22 bases between. This CDR3 is 17 amino acids long. CDR1 and CDR2 (germline): MGHRA, YSYEKL. DNA for the CDR3: TGCGCCAGCAGCCAAGATTTCCTCCCGACAGACCTTAGGGAGCAGTTCTTC. This translates into CASSQDFLPTDLREQFF.

The chain uses TRBV6-5 and TRBJ2-3; 10 nucleotides align to TRBD2. With V trimmed by 4 bases and J by 2 bases, 3 bases remained unmatched. Germline CDR1 MNHEY, CDR2 SVGAGI. The CDR3 runs to 15 residues. CDR3 residues: CASSSLAGNTDTQYF. CDR3 DNA sequence: TGTGCCAGCAGTTCACTAGCGGGAAACACAGATACGCAGTATTTT.

J is TRBJ2-1 and V is TRBV13, with TRBD2 matching over 8 bases. CDR1 is PRHDT and CDR2 is FYEKMQ in the germline V gene (reference sequence). The CDR3 sequence is 12 residues long. V gave up 3 bases and J gave up 15 bases; unmatched junction bases: 7. The CDR3 DNA sequence: TGTGCCAGCAGCTTGGGACTAGGCTTTCCGTTCTTC. It codes for CASSLGLGFPFF. The variable domain in full, completed from reference TRBV13 and TRBJ2-1, reads AAGVIQSPRHLIKEKRETATLKCYPIPRHDTVYWYQQGPGQDPQFLISFYEKMQSDKGSIPDRFSAQQFSDYHSELNMSSLELGDSALYFCASSLGLGFPFFGPGTRLTVL.

V usage is TRBV6-4 and J usage is TRBJ2-7, with TRBD2 matching over 9 bases. Germline loops: CDR1 MRHNA, CDR2 SNTAGT. V lost 2 bases and J lost 4; bases outside the gene matches: 21. This CDR3 has 20 amino acids. CDR3 region: CASSDALGAGGPRVGYEQYF. The CDR3 DNA sequence: TGTGCCAGCAGTGACGCCCTCGGGGCGGGAGGGCCTCGAGTTGGTTACGAGCAGTACTTC.

The chain carries TRBV20-1 and TRBJ2-7; D uncertain. Germline V CDR1 and CDR2: DFQATT, SNEGSKA (reference sequence). CDR3 length: 11 amino acids. Trimming cost V 6 bases and J 0 bases, with 6 bases left between them. The CDR3 region has the DNA TGCAGTGCCCGAGCCTCCTACGAGCAGTACTTC. This codes for CSARASYEQYF.

V is TRBV4-1 and J is TRBJ2-7, with D maybe TRBD1 (6 bases). The CDR3 extends over 16 amino acids. Germline V gene data show CDR1 as MGHRA and CDR2 as YSYEKL. V was cut by 0 bases and J by 2 bases, with 14 bases left in between. The CDR3 region is CASSQESQNRAYEQYF. For the CDR3, the DNA is TGCGCCAGCAGCCAAGAATCCCAAAACAGGGCCTACGAGCAGTACTTC.

The chain links TRBV27 to TRBJ2-1, with TRBD1 matching over 9 bases. CDR1 and CDR2 from the germline V gene are MNHEY and SMNVEV (reference sequence). The V and J ends lost 6 bases and 3 bases, in that order; junction bases with no gene match: 3. The CDR3 consists of 14 residues. CDR3 sequence (DNA): TGTGCCAGCAGCAAGGACAGGGGCTACAATGAGCAGTTCTTC. Amino acids: CASSKDRGYNEQFF.

This chain uses TRBV6-5 with TRBJ2-7; perhaps TRBD1 as D (5 bases). The CDR3 extends over 12 amino acids. With 8 bases removed from V and 1 base from J, the gap between germline ends came to 9 bases. Germline CDR1 reads MNHEY; CDR2 reads SVGAGI. The CDR3 spells CASRDSSYEQYF. The CDR3 DNA sequence: TGTGCCAGCCGAGACAGTTCCTACGAGCAGTACTTC.

The chain employs TRBV6-6 and TRBJ1-1; 10 bases align to TRBD1. V lost 7 bases, J lost 5 bases, and 13 bases stayed unmatched. The length of the CDR3 is 16 residues. Germline V lookup: CDR1 MNHNY, CDR2 SVGAGI (reference sequence). The CDR3 is CASTTYSGTGETEAFF. The CDR3 nucleotides read TGTGCCAGCACGACATACTCCGGGACAGGGGAAACTGAAGCTTTCTTT.

V usage is TRBV25-1 and J usage is TRBJ1-2, with a tentative D call TRBD1 (6 bases). V was clipped by 6 bases and J by 3 bases, with 14 bases between them. The CDR3 runs 14 residues. Germline V gene lookup returns CDR1 MGHDK and CDR2 SYGVNS. The CDR3: CASSQTGRYYGYTF. Here the CDR3 DNA reads TGTGCCAGCAGCCAAACAGGGCGATACTATGGCTACACCTTC.

The chain joins TRBV9 to TRBJ2-1; 8 positions agree with TRBD2. This CDR3 contains 15 residues. CDR1 SGDLS and CDR2 YYNGEE come from the germline V gene. After removal of 0 bases from V and 9 bases from J, the junction contained 8 bases not matched to a gene. CDR3 in amino acids: CASSVESGGPFEQFF. CDR3 DNA: TGTGCCAGCAGCGTAGAGTCGGGAGGGCCGTTTGAGCAGTTCTTC.

V is TRBV11-2 and J is TRBJ2-6, with D unclear. The CDR3 has 15 residues. Germline assignment: CDR1 SGHAT and CDR2 FQNNGV. The germline V and J ends were trimmed by 3 bases and 1 base, with 7 bases remaining between them. The CDR3 nucleotides are TGTGCCAGCAGCTTGTCGGGTTCTGGGGCCAACGTCCTGACTTTC. Amino acid sequence: CASSLSGSGANVLTF.

The chain links TRBV19 to TRBJ2-5; TRBD2 agrees at 11 bases. The CDR3 has 15 amino acids. CDR1 and CDR2 (germline): LNHDA, SQIVND (reference sequence). V lost 4 bases and J lost 9; bases outside the gene matches: 10. For the CDR3, the DNA is TGTGCCAGTAGTACCCGACTAGCGGGGTCATGGGCCCAGTACTTC. It specifies CASSTRLAGSWAQYF.

The CDR3 region has the DNA TGTGCCAGCAGCTTGTACGGGGACACCGGGGAGCTGTTTTTT. Its translation is CASSLYGDTGELFF. The rearrangement uses TRBV7-8 and TRBJ2-2, with D possibly matching TRBD2 (5 bases). This CDR3 is 14 amino acids long. The V gene's germline CDR1 is SGHVS and CDR2 FQNEAQ. V gave up 3 bases and J gave up 3 bases, with 8 bases separating them.

About this clone: Other nucleotide sequences from this sample produce the same CDR3. The chain couples TRBV28 to TRBJ1-5; 8 bases fit TRBD1. J was trimmed by 4 bases and V by 5 bases; bases with no gene match: 7. Germline V gene sequence: CDR1 MDHEN, CDR2 SYDVKM. The CDR3 covers 15 residues. CDR3 sequence: CASSPDRGGNQPQHF. The CDR3 DNA follows: TGTGCCAGCAGTCCCGACAGGGGAGGGAATCAGCCCCAGCATTTT. The full variable domain, completed using reference TRBV28 and TRBJ1-5, is DVKVTQSSRYLVKRTGEKVFLECVQDMDHENMFWYRQDPGLGLRLIYFSYDVKMKEKGDIPEGYSVSREKKERFSLILESASTNQTSMYLCASSPDRGGNQPQHFGDGTRLSIL.